These 20 T cell receptor beta chains were sequenced from one sample in a study of molecular identifiers for immune sequencing clone quantification. TCRdb analysed the PCR reads with MiXCR anew, one entry per CDR3 protein. This sample has approximately 40,000 distinct CDR3 sequences; 20% to 25% occur once, and the top ten carry about 1%. Source material: naive CD8+ T cells from blood, with Jurkat cell RNA spiked in. Sample subset: FACS-sorted CD8+CD4-CCR7+CD45RA+ naive T cells. The receptors shown here come from a human donor in good health. Some libraries in this study had Jurkat cell RNA spiked in.

This clonotype was seen ten or more times. The rearrangement uses TRBV7-9 and TRBJ2-5; TRBD1 matches at 7 bases. CDR1 and CDR2 from the germline V gene are SEHNR and FQNEAQ (reference sequence). V lost 4 bases, J lost 1 base, and 6 bases stayed unmatched. The CDR3 length is 15 residues. DNA for the CDR3: TGTGCCAGCAGCTCACGGGGACAGTCCCAAGAGACCCAGTACTTC. Amino acids: CASSSRGQSQETQYF. The variable domain in full, with the rest retrieved from reference TRBV7-9 and TRBJ2-5, is DTGVSQNPRHKITKRGQNVTFRCDPISEHNRLYWYRQTLGQGPEFLTYFQNEAQLEKSRLLSDRFSAERPKGSFSTLEIQRTEQGDSAMYLCASSSRGQSQETQYFGPGTRLLVL.

By frequency in the sample, this clonotype is medium-sized. The J gene is TRBJ2-7, the V gene TRBV20-1, with 7 positions matching TRBD1. CDR3 length: 13 residues. Germline CDR1 and CDR2: DFQATT and SNEGSKA (reference sequence). V dropped 6 bases and J dropped 3; count of bases not matched to a gene: 8. The CDR3 sequence: CSASTGSGYEQYF. The CDR3 DNA is TGCAGTGCGTCGACAGGGTCTGGCTACGAGCAGTACTTC.

This clonotype was counted between two and nine times. CDR3: CASSNRGLLAYEQYF. DNA of the CDR3: TGTGCCAGCAGCAACAGGGGATTATTGGCCTACGAGCAGTACTTC. The chain has TRBV5-6 and TRBJ2-7, with 7 positions matching TRBD1. This CDR3 spans 15 amino acids. Per germline, CDR1 SGHDT and CDR2 YYEEEE. V shed 4 bases and J 2 bases; nucleotides not matched to a gene: 9.

This clonotype appeared many times. V usage is TRBV6-2 or TRBV6-3 and J usage is TRBJ2-7, with a weak D call TRBD2 (5 bases). Trimming left V 0 bases short and J 2 bases short, with 5 bases between. Germline lookup yields CDR1 MNHEY and CDR2 SVGEGT. The CDR3 sequence is 13 residues long. CDR3: CASSYSEAYEQYF. Written as DNA, the CDR3 is TGTGCCAGCAGTTACTCGGAGGCCTACGAGCAGTACTTC.

This clonotype was counted ten times or more. The chain employs TRBV11-2 and TRBJ2-7, with D tentatively TRBD1 or TRBD2 (5 bases each). The CDR3 totals 14 residues. V was cut by 1 base and J by 6 bases, with 13 bases left in between. The germline CDR1 and CDR2 sequences are SGHAT and FQNNGV. The CDR3 DNA reads TGTGCCAGCAGCTTAGGGACGGGGCTAAGCGAGCAGTACTTC. Its translation is CASSLGTGLSEQYF.

This clonotype was observed a handful of times. Possible read error: a much larger clone is one base away. This chain uses TRBV28 with TRBJ2-7; tentative D call: TRBD2 (5 bases). This CDR3 contains 14 residues. V was shortened by 8 bases and J by 4 bases, with 18 bases between the two germline ends. The germline V gene has CDR1 MDHEN and CDR2 SYDVKM. DNA for the CDR3: TGTGCCAGCGGTGGCGGACTCGGTGGGTACGAGCAGTACTTC. This gives the protein CASGGGLGGYEQYF.

This clonotype was recorded many times. V is TRBV20-1 and J is TRBJ2-7; 11 positions match TRBD2. CDR3 size: 14 residues. V was pared by 4 bases and J by 9 bases, with 11 bases of the junction left unmatched. The V gene's germline CDR1 is DFQATT and CDR2 SNEGSKA (reference sequence). CDR3 loop: CSATGLAGGGGQYF. CDR3 coding DNA: TGCAGTGCTACCGGGTTAGCGGGAGGGGGGGGGCAGTACTTC.

This sequence joins TRBV9 and TRBJ2-2, with D maybe TRBD2 (6 bases). V was shortened by 4 bases and J by 6 bases, with 16 bases between the two germline ends. Germline values: CDR1 SGDLS, CDR2 YYNGEE. The CDR3 is 15 residues long. The CDR3 DNA follows: TGTGCCAGCAGCATTAGCGGTGCATCTTCCGGGGAGCTGTTTTTT. Its protein is CASSISGASSGELFF.

In its sample, this clonotype was seen many times. The chain uses TRBV11-3 and TRBJ2-1; D gene ambiguous. Between the trimmed V and J ends, which lost 0 bases and 9 bases, there was a span of 3 bases. Germline lookup yields CDR1 SGHNT and CDR2 YENEEA. The CDR3 contains 11 residues. The CDR3: CASSLDREQFF. Here the CDR3 DNA reads TGTGCCAGCAGCTTAGATCGTGAGCAGTTCTTC.

This clonotype was seen ten or more times. The CDR3 bases are TGTGCCAGCAGTGAATGTGGGAGGAGCCGAGGGAGGAGCAATCAGCCCCAGCATTTT. This sequence encodes CASSECGRSRGRSNQPQHF. The rearrangement uses TRBV25-1 and TRBJ1-5; D uncertain. CDR3 length: 19 amino acids. The germline V and J ends were trimmed by 1 base and 1 base, with 20 bases remaining between them. From germline, CDR1 is MGHDK and CDR2 SYGVNS.

This clonotype was observed at least ten times. V gene TRBV6-5 combines with J gene TRBJ2-1; possible D gene TRBD2, 6 bases. V lost 2 bases, J lost 9 bases, and 14 bases lay in between. The length of the CDR3 is 14 residues. Germline V gene lookup returns CDR1 MNHEY and CDR2 SVGAGI. CDR3: CASSYLAFLGEQFF. Here the CDR3 DNA reads TGTGCCAGCAGTTACCTAGCGTTCTTAGGTGAGCAGTTCTTC.

This clonotype has just a few counts. The chain recombines TRBV18 with TRBJ2-1, with 11 positions matching TRBD2. CDR3 length: 19 amino acids. V lost 3 bases and J lost 5; bases outside the gene matches: 15. CDR1 and CDR2 from the germline V gene are KGHSH and LQKENI. In DNA, the CDR3 is TGTGCCAGCTCACCCCCCGTGGACCTAGCGGGAGGACCGGACAATGAGCAGTTCTTC. As protein: CASSPPVDLAGGPDNEQFF.

Many counts were recorded for this clonotype. The V gene is TRBV5-6, the J gene TRBJ2-6; 10 nucleotides agree with TRBD1. Germline assignment: CDR1 SGHDT and CDR2 YYEEEE. V lost 3 bases and J lost 1; bases outside the gene matches: 4. This CDR3 contains 17 residues. CDR3 coding DNA: TGTGCCAGCAGCTCGGGACAGGGGTGGTCTGGGGCCAACGTCCTGACTTTC. Translation: CASSSGQGWSGANVLTF. The full variable domain, completed using reference TRBV5-6 and TRBJ2-6, is DAGVTQSPTHLIKTRGQQVTLRCSPKSGHDTVSWYQQALGQGPQFIFQYYEEEERQRGNFPDRFSGHQFPNYSSELNVNALLLGDSALYLCASSSGQGWSGANVLTFGAGSRLTVL.

This clonotype was seen a handful of times. This clone may be a read error of a much larger clone one base away. The chain carries TRBV6-6 and TRBJ2-1, with 10 positions matching TRBD2. The germline V gene has CDR1 MNHNY and CDR2 SVGAGI (reference sequence). The junction had 11 bases not matched to a gene; V was cut back by 6 bases and J by 9 bases. This CDR3 is 15 amino acids long. In nucleotides, the CDR3 is TGTGCCAGCAGCCCGGGACTAGCGTATTTAAGTGAGCAGTTCTTC. Its translation is CASSPGLAYLSEQFF.

Ten or more counts support this clonotype. Here the CDR3 DNA reads TGTGCCAGCAGCTGGCCGGGGCGAGCAACCTACGAGCAGTACTTC. Translated, it gives CASSWPGRATYEQYF. V gene TRBV7-2 combines with J gene TRBJ2-7; possibly TRBD1 or TRBD2 for D (5 bases each). With 4 bases removed from V and 2 bases from J, the gap between germline ends came to 15 bases. The CDR3 covers 15 residues. Per germline, CDR1 SGHTA and CDR2 FQGNSA. Using reference TRBV7-2 and TRBJ2-7 for the parts outside the CDR3, the full variable domain is GAGVSQSPSNKVTEKGKDVELRCDPISGHTALYWYRQSLGQGLEFLIYFQGNSAPDKSGLPSDRFSAERTGGSVSTLTIQRTQQEDSAVYLCASSWPGRATYEQYFGPGTRLTVT.

This clonotype was counted many times. The rearrangement links TRBV6-2 or TRBV6-3 to TRBJ2-7; 9 bases are shared with TRBD1. V lost 6 bases, J lost 1 base, and 10 bases stayed unmatched. CDR1 MNHEY and CDR2 SVGEGT come from the germline V gene. This CDR3 is built from 16 residues. CDR3 in DNA: TGTGCCAGCAGACCCTTCTGGACAGGGGAGTCCTACGAGCAGTACTTC. Protein: CASRPFWTGESYEQYF.

To note about this clonotype: A much bigger clone sits one base away, suggesting this may be a read error. The rearrangement uses TRBV30 and TRBJ1-1; D gene unclear. The germline gives CDR1 GTSNPN, CDR2 SVGIG (reference sequence). There are 13 residues in the CDR3. The CDR3 nucleotides are TGTGCCTGGAGTGTGTCATACGGCACTGAAGCTATCTTT. Its translation is CAWSVSYGTEAIF.

In its sample, this clonotype was seen many times. V and J are TRBV12-3 or TRBV12-4 and TRBJ2-3, with 13 bases matching TRBD2. After removal of 6 bases from V and 0 bases from J, the junction contained 6 bases not matched to a gene. The CDR3 contains 17 residues. CDR3 sequence (DNA): TGTGCCAGCAGCCGGACTAGCGGGGGCCTTAGCACAGATACGCAGTATTTT. This codes for CASSRTSGGLSTDTQYF.

In regard to this clonotype: The junction and the germline gene differ at one end; a read error may be behind it. This chain links TRBV4-1 with TRBJ1-5, with D uncertain. Germline V gives CDR1 MGHRA, CDR2 YSYEKL. The CDR3 covers 16 residues. In nucleotides, the CDR3 is TGCGCCAGCAGCGAGTACCTAAAGGTGGCGAATCAGCCCCAGCTTTTT. It yields the protein CASSEYLKVANQPQLF.

In its sample, this clonotype was seen many times. The J gene is TRBJ2-3, the V gene TRBV2; D uncertain. The CDR3 has 13 amino acids. With 9 bases removed from V and 0 bases from J, the gap between germline ends came to 10 bases. CDR1 and CDR2 from the germline V gene are SNHLY and FYNNEI. DNA for the CDR3: TGTGCCAGATCGGACCTAAGCACAGATACGCAGTATTTT. Protein sequence: CARSDLSTDTQYF.